This TCR beta chain appears in the sequencing data of a study of blood T cell repertoires in COVID-19. Background on the study: Acute and convalescent COVID-19 samples came from the United States, Italy and Spain. PBMCs, B-cell-depleted T cells, or T cells were the source of the cDNA or gDNA that made up the material.

Original analysis: Using reference gene primer amplification, nucleated cell counts were estimated. Data came from immunoSEQ multiplex PCR; TCRdb stores just in-frame clones and leaves some out. The D gene and trimming were derived from the DNA, and the V and J assignments and clone size from that table. The data show over 250,000 clones, with roughly 90% seen just once and 0.65% to 0.9% held by the top ten. CDR3 length equals 13 residues. The germline V gene has CDR1 SGHTA and CDR2 FQGNSA. The ends were cut back, 3 bases at V and 5 bases at J, with 8 bases in the middle. The J gene is TRBJ1-5, the V gene TRBV7-2; tentative D call: TRBD1 (6 bases). The sample comprised peripheral blood. The sequence came from a woman in her 30s with acute or convalescent COVID-19. This chain's CDR3 is CASSLSGDQPQHF. CDR3 coding DNA: TGTGCCAGCAGCTTGTCAGGGGATCAGCCCCAGCATTTT.